Sequencing of this T cell receptor beta chain was carried out in a study of cytomegalovirus exposure and HLA in healthy donors. Study at large: About 85 million unique TCR sequences came from HLA-typed donors in an early release.

Findings of the study overall: A few chains tied to CMV proved CMV antigen-specific in vitro. V- and J-gene trimming of TCR beta was linked (in a later analysis) to a missense DCLRE1C variant.

Trimming shortened V by 0 bases and J by 4 bases, and 10 bases separated the two germline ends. CDR3 length equals 13 residues. From germline, CDR1 is GTSNPN and CDR2 SVGIG (reference sequence). PCR involved 60 Vbeta and 13 Jbeta primers. The repertoire was sequenced with immunoSEQ multiplex PCR; TCRdb's copy has only in-frame clones and lacks some. The sample records around 58,000 clones, around four fifths being singletons. Notes on this clone: The antigen remains undetermined.

Though probably carrying unrecorded immune exposures, donors were nominally healthy at sampling. The sequencing sample was made of PBMCs. J is TRBJ2-7 and V is TRBV30; D uncertain. The origin of this receptor is a male donor in good health and CMV-seropositive. CDR3 residues: CAWSVGSRYEQYF. CDR3 nucleotide sequence: TGTGCCTGGAGTGTTGGGTCGCGGTACGAGCAGTACTTC.